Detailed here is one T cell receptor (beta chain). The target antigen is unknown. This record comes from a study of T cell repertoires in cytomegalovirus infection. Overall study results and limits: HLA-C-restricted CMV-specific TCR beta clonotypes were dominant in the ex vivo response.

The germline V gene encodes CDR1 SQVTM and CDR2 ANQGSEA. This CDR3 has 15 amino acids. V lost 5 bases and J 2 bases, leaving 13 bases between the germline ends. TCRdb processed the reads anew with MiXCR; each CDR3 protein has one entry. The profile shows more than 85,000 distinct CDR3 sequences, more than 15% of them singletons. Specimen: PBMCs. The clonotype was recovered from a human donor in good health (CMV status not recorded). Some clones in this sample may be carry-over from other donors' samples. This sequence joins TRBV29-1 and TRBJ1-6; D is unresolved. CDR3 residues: CSVRWGTTYNSPLHF. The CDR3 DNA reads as TGCAGCGTTCGATGGGGTACCACCTATAATTCACCCCTCCACTTT.